This T cell receptor beta chain was recorded in a study of beta chain features in type 1 diabetes. Every isolated RNA sample was fully reverse transcribed, so sequencing captured expressed TCRB transcripts. Clones were sequenced by immunoSEQ multiplex PCR, and TCRdb holds only the in-frame ones, with some missing. Of 150,000 to 160,000 clones listed, around 10% are singletons. V was clipped by 4 bases and J by 3 bases, with 12 bases between them. The CDR3 contains 14 residues. Germline V gene sequence: CDR1 SGHTA, CDR2 FQGNSA. This TCR was sampled from a man aged 18 to 35 in good health. The V and J genes are TRBV7-2 and TRBJ1-1; D possibly corresponds to TRBD1 (6 bases). The material sequenced was central memory CD4+ T cells from blood. This CDR3 is CASSSTPGDTEAFF. CDR3 nucleotides: TGTGCCAGCAGCTCCACGCCAGGGGACACTGAAGCTTTCTTT.